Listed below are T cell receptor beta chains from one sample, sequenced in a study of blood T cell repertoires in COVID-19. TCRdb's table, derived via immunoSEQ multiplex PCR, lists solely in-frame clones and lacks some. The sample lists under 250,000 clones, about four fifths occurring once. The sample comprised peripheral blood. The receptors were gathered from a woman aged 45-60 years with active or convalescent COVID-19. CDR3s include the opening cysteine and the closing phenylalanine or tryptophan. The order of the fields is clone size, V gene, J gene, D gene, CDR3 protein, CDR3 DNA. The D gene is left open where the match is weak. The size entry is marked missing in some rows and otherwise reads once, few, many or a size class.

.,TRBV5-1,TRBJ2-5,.,CASSLTGGTGGETQYF,TGCGCCAGCAGCCTTACAGGGGGTACGGGAGGAGAGACCCAGTACTTC
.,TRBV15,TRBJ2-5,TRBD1,CATSRGSGQGMEETQYF,TGTGCCACCAGCAGAGGGTCGGGACAGGGGATGGAGGAGACCCAGTACTTC
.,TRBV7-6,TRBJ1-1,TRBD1,CASSSILTGSEAFF,TGTGCCAGCAGCTCGATCCTGACAGGGTCTGAAGCTTTCTTT
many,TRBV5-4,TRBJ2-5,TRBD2,CASSPLAGGTYQETQYF,TGTGCCAGCAGCCCCCTAGCGGGGGGGACGTACCAAGAGACCCAGTACTTC
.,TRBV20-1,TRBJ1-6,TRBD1,CSVTGNSPLHF,TGCAGTGTGACAGGGAACTCACCCCTCCACTTT
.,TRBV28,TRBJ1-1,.,CASSKTGKNTEAFF,TGTGCCAGCAGTAAAACCGGGAAGAACACTGAAGCTTTCTTT
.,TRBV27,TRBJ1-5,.,CASSPGSLNQPQHF,TGTGCCAGCAGCCCTGGGAGCCTTAATCAGCCCCAGCATTTT
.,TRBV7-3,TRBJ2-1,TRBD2,CASSRSGSKNNEQFF,TGTGCCAGCAGCCGTAGCGGGAGTAAAAACAATGAGCAGTTCTTC
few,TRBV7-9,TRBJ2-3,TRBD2,CASSLGLAGFLDTQYF,TGTGCCAGCAGCTTGGGACTAGCGGGTTTCCTAGATACGCAGTATTTT
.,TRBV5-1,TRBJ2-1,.,CASSLGQVSSFNEQFF,TGCGCCAGCAGCTTGGGGCAGGTGAGTTCGTTCAATGAGCAGTTCTTC
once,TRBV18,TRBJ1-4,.,CASSEDRWKKLFF,TGTGCCAGCTCAGAAGACAGGTGGAAAAAACTGTTTTTT
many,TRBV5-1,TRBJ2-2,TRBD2,CASTRGGTGELFF,TGCGCCAGCACCCGGGGGGGAACCGGGGAGCTGTTTTTT
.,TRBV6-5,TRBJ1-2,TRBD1,CASRGTGRDYGYTF,TGTGCCAGCAGGGGGACAGGGAGGGACTATGGCTACACCTTC
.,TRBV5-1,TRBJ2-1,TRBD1,CASSLTGTGWNEQFF,TGCGCCAGCAGCTTGACCGGGACAGGATGGAATGAGCAGTTCTTC
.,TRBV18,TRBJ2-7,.,CASSPRTDSYEQYF,TGTGCCAGCTCACCTCGGACAGACTCCTACGAGCAGTACTTC
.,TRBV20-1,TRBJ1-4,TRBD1,CSASKTGYEKLFF,TGCAGTGCTAGTAAGACAGGGTATGAAAAACTGTTTTTT